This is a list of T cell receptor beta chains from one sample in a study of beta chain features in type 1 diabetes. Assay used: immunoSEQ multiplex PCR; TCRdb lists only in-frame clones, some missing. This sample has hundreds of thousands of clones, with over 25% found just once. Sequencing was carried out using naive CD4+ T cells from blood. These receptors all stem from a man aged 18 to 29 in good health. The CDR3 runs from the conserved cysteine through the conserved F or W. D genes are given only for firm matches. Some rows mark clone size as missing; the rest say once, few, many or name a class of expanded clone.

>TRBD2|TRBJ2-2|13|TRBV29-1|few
CSVASGVTGELFF
TGCAGCGTTGCTAGCGGAGTCACCGGGGAGCTGTTTTTT
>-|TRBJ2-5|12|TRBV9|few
CASSVDQETQYF
TGTGCCAGCAGCGTTGACCAAGAGACCCAGTACTTC
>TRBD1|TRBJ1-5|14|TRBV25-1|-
CASSFRDRRWPQHF
TGTGCCAGCAGTTTCCGGGACAGGAGATGGCCCCAGCATTTT
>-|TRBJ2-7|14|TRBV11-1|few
CASSPPWNSYEQYF
TGTGCCAGCAGCCCTCCCTGGAACTCCTACGAGCAGTACTTC
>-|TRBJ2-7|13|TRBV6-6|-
CASSYGDSYEQYF
TGTGCCAGCAGTTACGGCGACTCCTACGAGCAGTACTTC
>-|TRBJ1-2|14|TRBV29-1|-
CSVEYQDRLYGYTF
TGCAGCGTTGAATATCAAGACAGGCTCTATGGCTACACCTTC
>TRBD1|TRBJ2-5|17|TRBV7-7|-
CASSRPSGTGSQETQYF
TGTGCCAGCAGCCGTCCCTCTGGGACAGGGAGTCAAGAGACCCAGTACTTC
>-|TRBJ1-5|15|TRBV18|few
CASSYAGGTNQPQHF
TGTGCCAGCTCATACGCGGGAGGGACCAATCAGCCCCAGCATTTT
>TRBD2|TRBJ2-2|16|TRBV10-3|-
CAISESVGGSGGELFF
TGTGCCATCAGTGAGTCAGTTGGCGGGAGCGGCGGGGAGCTGTTTTTT
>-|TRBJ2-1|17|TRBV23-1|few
CASSQWELGQTLAEQFF
TGCGCCAGCAGTCAATGGGAGCTGGGGCAAACGCTTGCTGAGCAGTTCTTC
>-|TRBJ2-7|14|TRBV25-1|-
CASSASSPRNEQYF
TGTGCCAGCAGTGCGAGCAGCCCCCGGAACGAGCAGTACTTC